There are a few counts of the clone carrying this T cell receptor (beta chain). The V gene's germline CDR1 is SGHAT and CDR2 FQNNGV. Trimming left V 5 bases short and J 14 bases short, with 21 bases between. The CDR3 is 13 amino acids. Healthy individuals who donated bone marrow served as the donors. This sample stems from a study of cytomegalovirus exposure and HLA in healthy donors. This PCR relied on a set of 60 Vbeta primers and 13 Jbeta primers. Profiled with immunoSEQ multiplex PCR; TCRdb holds only in-frame clones, not every one. The sample consists of just over 150,000 clones, approximately 79% of them appearing once.

The sequenced sample was PBMCs. This rearrangement joins TRBV11-2 to TRBJ1-2; TRBD1 might be the D (5 bases). This sequence was found in a man in his forties or fifties in good health and CMV-seropositive. DNA for the CDR3: TGTGCCAGCAGCCCGGGGACTGGCCGACCGAGGACCTTC. It translates to CASSPGTGRPRTF. Supplemented by reference TRBV11-2 and TRBJ1-2, the full variable domain reads EAGVAQSPRYKIIEKRQSVAFWCNPISGHATLYWYQQILGQGPKLLIQFQNNGVVDDSQLPKDRFSAERLKGVDSTLKIQPAKLEDSAVYLCASSPGTGRPRTFGSGTRLTVV.